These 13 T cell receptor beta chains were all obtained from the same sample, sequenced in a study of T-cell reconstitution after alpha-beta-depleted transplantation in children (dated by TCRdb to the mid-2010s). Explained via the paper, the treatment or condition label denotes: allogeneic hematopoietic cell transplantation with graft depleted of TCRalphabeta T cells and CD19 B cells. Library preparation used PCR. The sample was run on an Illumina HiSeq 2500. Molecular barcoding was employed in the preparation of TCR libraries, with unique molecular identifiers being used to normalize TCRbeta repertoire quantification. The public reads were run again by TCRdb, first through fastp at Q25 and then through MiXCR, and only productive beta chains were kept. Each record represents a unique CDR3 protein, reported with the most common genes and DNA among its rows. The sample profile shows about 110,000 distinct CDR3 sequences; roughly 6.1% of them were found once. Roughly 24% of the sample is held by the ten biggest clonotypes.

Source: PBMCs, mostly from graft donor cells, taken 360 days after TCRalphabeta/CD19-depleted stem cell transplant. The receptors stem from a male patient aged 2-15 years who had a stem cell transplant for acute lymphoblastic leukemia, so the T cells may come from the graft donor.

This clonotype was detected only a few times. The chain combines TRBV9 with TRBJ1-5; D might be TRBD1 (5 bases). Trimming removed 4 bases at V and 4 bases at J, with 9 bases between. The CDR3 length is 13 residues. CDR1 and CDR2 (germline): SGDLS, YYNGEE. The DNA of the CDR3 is TGTGCCAGCAGCCCAAGGGGAAATCAGCCCCAGCATTTT. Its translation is CASSPRGNQPQHF.

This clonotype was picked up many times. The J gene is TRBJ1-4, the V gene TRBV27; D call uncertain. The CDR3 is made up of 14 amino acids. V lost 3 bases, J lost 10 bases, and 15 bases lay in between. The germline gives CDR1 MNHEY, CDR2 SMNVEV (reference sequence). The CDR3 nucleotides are TGTGCCAGCAGTTTGTCTTTTCCTACATCAAAACTGTTTTTT. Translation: CASSLSFPTSKLFF.

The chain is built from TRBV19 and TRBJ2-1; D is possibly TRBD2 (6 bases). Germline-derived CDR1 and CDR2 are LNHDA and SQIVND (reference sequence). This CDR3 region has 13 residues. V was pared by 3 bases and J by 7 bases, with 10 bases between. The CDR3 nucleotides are TGTGCCAGTAGTATTGTTAGCGGTAATGAGCAGTTCTTC. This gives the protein CASSIVSGNEQFF.

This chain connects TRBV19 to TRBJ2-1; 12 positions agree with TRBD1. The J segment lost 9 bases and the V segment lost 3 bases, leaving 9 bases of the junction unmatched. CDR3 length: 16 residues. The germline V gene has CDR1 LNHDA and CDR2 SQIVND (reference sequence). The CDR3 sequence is CASSIRDRGPWGEQFF. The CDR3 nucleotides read TGTGCCAGTAGTATTCGGGACAGGGGGCCGTGGGGTGAGCAGTTCTTC.

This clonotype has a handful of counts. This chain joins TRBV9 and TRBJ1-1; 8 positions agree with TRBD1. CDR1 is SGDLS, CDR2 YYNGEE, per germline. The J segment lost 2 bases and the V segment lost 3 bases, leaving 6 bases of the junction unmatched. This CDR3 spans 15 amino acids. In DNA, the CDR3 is TGTGCCAGCAGCGCCCCGACAGGGGTCAACACTGAAGCTTTCTTT. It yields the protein CASSAPTGVNTEAFF.

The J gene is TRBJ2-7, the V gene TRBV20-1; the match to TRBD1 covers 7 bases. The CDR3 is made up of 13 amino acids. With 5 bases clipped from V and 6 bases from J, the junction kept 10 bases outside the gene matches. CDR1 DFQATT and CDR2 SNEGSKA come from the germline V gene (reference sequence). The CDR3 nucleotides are TGCAGTGCTCCCCCGACAGGGAAGGTCGAGCAGTACTTC. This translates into CSAPPTGKVEQYF.

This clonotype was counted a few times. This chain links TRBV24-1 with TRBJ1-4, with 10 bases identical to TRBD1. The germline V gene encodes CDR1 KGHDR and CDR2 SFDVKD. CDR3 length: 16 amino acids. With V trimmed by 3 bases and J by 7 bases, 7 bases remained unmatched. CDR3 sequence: CATSDGYRDRGEKLFF. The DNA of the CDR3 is TGTGCCACCAGTGATGGGTACCGGGACAGGGGTGAAAAACTGTTTTTT.

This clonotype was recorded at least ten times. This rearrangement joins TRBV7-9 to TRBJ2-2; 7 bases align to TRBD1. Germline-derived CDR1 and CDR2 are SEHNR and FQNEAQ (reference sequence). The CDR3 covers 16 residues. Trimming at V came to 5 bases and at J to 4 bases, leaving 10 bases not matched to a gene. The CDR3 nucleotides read TGTGCCAGCAGCCCCAGGGGCCAGGGGGTCACCGGGGAGCTGTTTTTT. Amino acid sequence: CASSPRGQGVTGELFF.

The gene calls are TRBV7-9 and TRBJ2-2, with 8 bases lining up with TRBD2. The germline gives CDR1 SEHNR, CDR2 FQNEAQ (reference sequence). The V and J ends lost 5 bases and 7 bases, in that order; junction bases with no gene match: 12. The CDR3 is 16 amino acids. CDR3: CASSDGTGGPGGELFF. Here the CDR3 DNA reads TGTGCCAGCAGCGATGGTACGGGAGGGCCTGGCGGGGAGCTGTTTTTT. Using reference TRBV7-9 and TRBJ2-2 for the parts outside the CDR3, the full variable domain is DTGVSQNPRHKITKRGQNVTFRCDPISEHNRLYWYRQTLGQGPEFLTYFQNEAQLEKSRLLSDRFSAERPKGSFSTLEIQRTEQGDSAMYLCASSDGTGGPGGELFFGEGSRLTVL.

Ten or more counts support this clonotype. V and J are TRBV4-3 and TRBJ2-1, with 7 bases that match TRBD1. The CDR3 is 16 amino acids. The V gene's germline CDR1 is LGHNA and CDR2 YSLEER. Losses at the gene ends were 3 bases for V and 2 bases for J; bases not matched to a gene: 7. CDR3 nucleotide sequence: TGCGCCAGCAGCCAGAGGACAGGACTCACCTACAATGAGCAGTTCTTC. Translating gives CASSQRTGLTYNEQFF.

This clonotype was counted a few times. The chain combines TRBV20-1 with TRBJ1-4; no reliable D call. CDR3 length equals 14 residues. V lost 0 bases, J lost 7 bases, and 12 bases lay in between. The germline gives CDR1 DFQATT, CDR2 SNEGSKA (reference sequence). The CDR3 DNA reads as TGCAGTGCTAGAGATAACCGGGAACCTGAAAAACTGTTTTTT. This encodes CSARDNREPEKLFF.

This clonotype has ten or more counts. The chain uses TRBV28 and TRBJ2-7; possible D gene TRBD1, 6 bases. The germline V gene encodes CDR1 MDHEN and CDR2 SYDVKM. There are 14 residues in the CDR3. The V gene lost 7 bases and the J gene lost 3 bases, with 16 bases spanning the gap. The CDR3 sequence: CASTSPGEYYEQYF. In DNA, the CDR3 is TGTGCCAGCACTTCTCCAGGGGAATACTACGAGCAGTACTTC.

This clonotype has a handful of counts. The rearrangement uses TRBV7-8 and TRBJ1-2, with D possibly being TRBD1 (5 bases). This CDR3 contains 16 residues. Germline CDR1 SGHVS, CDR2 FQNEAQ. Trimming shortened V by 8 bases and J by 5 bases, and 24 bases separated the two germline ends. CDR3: CASQFAGGVGSYGYTF. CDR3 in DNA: TGTGCCAGCCAATTTGCGGGGGGAGTCGGCTCGTATGGCTACACCTTC.